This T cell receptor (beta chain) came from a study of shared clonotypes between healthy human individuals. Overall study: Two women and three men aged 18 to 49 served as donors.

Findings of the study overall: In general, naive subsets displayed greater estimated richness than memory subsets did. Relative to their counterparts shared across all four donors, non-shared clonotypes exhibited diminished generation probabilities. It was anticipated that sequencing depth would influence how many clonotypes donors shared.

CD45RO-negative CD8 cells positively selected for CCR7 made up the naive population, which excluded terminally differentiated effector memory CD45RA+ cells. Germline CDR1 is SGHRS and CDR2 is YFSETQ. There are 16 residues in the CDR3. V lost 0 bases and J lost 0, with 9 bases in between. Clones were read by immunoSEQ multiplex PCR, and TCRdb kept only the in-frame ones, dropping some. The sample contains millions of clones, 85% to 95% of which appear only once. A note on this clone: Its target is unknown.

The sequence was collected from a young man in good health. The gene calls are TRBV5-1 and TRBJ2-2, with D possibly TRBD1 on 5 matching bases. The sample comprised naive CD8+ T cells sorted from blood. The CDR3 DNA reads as TGCGCCAGCAGCTTGGACAGGTGGGCGAACACCGGGGAGCTGTTTTTT. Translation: CASSLDRWANTGELFF. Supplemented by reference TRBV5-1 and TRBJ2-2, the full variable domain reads KAGVTQTPRYLIKTRGQQVTLSCSPISGHRSVSWYQQTPGQGLQFLFEYFSETQRNKGNFPGRFSGRQFSNSRSEMNVSTLELGDSALYLCASSLDRWANTGELFFGEGSRLTVL.